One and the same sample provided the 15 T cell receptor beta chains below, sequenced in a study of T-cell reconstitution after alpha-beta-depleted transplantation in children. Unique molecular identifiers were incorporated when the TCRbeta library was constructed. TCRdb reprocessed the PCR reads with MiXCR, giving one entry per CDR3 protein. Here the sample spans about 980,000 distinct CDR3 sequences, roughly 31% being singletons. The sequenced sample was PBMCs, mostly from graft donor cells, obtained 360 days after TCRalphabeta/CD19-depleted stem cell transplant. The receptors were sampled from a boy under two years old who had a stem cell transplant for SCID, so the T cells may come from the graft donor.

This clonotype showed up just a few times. The CDR3 DNA reads as TGCGCCAGCAGCCAAGATGCAGGGACATACACAGATACGCAGTATTTT. Amino acid sequence: CASSQDAGTYTDTQYF. This chain links TRBV4-3 with TRBJ2-3; tentative D call: TRBD1 (6 bases). This CDR3 contains 16 residues. V was pared by 0 bases and J by 2 bases, with 12 bases between. Germline values: CDR1 LGHNA, CDR2 YSLEER.

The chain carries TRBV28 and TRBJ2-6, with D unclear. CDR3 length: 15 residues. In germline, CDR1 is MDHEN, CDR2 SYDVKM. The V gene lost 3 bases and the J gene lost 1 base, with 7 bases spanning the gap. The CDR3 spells CASSFWVSGANVLTF. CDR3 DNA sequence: TGTGCCAGCAGTTTCTGGGTATCTGGGGCCAACGTCCTGACTTTC.

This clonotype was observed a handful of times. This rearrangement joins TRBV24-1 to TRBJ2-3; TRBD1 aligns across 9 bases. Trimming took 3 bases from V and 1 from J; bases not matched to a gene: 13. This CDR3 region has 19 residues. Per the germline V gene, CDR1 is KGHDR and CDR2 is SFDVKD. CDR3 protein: CATSDAGQGPKTGTDTQYF. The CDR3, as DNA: TGTGCCACCAGTGATGCCGGACAGGGGCCCAAGACGGGCACAGATACGCAGTATTTT.

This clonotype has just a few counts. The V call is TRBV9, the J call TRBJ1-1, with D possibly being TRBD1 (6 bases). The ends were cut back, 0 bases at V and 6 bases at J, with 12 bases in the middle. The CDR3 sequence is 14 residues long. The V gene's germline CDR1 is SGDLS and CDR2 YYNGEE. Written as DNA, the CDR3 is TGTGCCAGCAGCGTAGGGGGGCGGAAAGCTGAAGCTTTCTTT. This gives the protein CASSVGGRKAEAFF.

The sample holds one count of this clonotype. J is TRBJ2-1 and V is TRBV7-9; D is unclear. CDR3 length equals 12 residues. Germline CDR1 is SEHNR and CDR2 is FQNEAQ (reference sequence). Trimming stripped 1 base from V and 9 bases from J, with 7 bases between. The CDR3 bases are TGTGCCAGCAGCTTAGATTCGGGTGAGCAGTTCTTC. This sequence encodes CASSLDSGEQFF.

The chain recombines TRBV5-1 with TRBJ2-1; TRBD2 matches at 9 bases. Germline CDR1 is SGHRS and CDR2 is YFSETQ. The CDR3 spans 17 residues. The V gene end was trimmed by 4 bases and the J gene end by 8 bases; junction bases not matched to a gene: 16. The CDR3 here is CASSPRPTPGLAHEQFF. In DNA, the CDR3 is TGCGCCAGCAGCCCACGCCCTACTCCGGGACTAGCCCATGAGCAGTTCTTC.

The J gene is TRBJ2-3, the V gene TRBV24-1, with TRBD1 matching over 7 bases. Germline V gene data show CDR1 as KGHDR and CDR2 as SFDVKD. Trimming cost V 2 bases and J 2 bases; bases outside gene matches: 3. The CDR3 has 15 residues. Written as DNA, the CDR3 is TGTGCCACCAGTGATTCCAGGGGGTTCACAGATACGCAGTATTTT. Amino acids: CATSDSRGFTDTQYF.

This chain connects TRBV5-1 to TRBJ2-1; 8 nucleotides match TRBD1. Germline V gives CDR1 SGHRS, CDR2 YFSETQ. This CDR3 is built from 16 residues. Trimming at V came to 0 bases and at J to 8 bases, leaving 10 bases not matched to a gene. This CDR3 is CASSLDRGQGHDEQFF. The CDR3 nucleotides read TGCGCCAGCAGCTTGGATCGAGGACAGGGCCACGATGAGCAGTTCTTC.

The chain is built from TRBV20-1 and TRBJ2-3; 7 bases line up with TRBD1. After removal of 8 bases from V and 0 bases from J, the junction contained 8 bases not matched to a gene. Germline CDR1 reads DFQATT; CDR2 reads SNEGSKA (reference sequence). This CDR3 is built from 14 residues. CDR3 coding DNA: TGCAGTATGCCCGGGACAGCGAGCACAGATACGCAGTATTTT. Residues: CSMPGTASTDTQYF.

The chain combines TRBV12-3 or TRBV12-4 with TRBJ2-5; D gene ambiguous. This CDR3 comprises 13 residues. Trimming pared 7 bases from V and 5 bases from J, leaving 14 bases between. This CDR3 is CASTWVSRETQYF. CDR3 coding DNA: TGTGCCAGCACCTGGGTATCGCGGGAGACCCAGTACTTC.

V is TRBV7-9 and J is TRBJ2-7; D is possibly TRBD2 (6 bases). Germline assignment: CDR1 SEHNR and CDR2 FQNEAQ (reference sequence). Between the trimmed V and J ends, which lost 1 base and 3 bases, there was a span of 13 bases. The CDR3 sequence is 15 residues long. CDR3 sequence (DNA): TGTGCCAGCAGCTTAGACGGGGGTCCTGGCTACGAGCAGTACTTC. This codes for CASSLDGGPGYEQYF.

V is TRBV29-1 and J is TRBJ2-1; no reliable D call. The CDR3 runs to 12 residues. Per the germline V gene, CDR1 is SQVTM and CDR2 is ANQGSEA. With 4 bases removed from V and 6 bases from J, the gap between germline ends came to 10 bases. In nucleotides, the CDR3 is TGCAGCGTTGGGGCGCGGTTCAATGAGCAGTTCTTC. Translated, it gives CSVGARFNEQFF.

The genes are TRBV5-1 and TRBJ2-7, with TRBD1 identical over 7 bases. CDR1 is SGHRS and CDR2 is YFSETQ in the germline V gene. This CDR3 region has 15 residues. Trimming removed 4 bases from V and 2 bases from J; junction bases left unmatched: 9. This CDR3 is CASSALQGWAYEQYF. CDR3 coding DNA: TGCGCCAGCAGCGCCTTACAGGGGTGGGCCTACGAGCAGTACTTC.

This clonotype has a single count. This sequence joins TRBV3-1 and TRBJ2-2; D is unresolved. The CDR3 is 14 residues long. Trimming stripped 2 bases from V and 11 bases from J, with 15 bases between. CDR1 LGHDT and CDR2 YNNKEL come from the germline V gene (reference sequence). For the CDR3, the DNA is TGTGCCAGCAGCCAATACTCATTTAACGGCGAGCTGTTTTTT. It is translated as CASSQYSFNGELFF.

The CDR3 region is CAITQGPLMDSPLHF. In DNA form, the CDR3 reads TGTGCCATCACCCAGGGACCCCTTATGGATTCACCCCTCCACTTT. The chain carries TRBV10-3 and TRBJ1-6; D perhaps matches TRBD1 (5 bases). Looked up from germline, CDR1 is ENHRY and CDR2 is SYGVKD. V shed 7 bases and J shed 8 bases, with 18 bases lying between them. The CDR3 totals 15 residues.